The entry below describes one T cell receptor beta chain. As yet, its antigen is unknown. Profiling relied on immunoSEQ multiplex PCR, and the TCRdb table lists in-frame clones only, not all of them. The sample holds 250,000 or so clones, around 89% seen once. This record comes from a study of cytomegalovirus exposure and HLA in healthy donors. Study conclusions and caveats: High specificity and sensitivity for cytomegalovirus status were reported for the classifier. Subsequent analysis of the 100 to 150 validation repertoires found a tendency for first-cohort TCR clusters to co-occur. TCR sequences were mostly rare, though some public TCRs occurred in many donors.

Separation from the roughly 700-subject first cohort characterized the roughly 110-subject validation cohort, to which the donors belonged. The CDR3 contains 14 residues. Germline loops: CDR1 SGHTA, CDR2 FQGNSA. Losses at the gene ends were 5 bases for V and 6 bases for J; bases not matched to a gene: 7. The clonotype originates from a young woman in good health and CMV-seronegative. The V call is TRBV7-2, the J call TRBJ2-1; 7 nucleotides align to TRBD2. The material sequenced was PBMCs. The CDR3 sequence: CASSTERGSNEQFF. The CDR3 DNA sequence: TGTGCCAGCAGCACGGAGCGGGGTTCCAATGAGCAGTTCTTC.